Listed below are T cell receptor beta chains from one sample, sequenced in a study of early T cells in non-severe SARS-CoV-2 infection. Using its own MiXCR run on the 5' RACE reads, TCRdb lists one record per CDR3 protein. The sample gives about 46,000 distinct CDR3 sequences, approximately 9.4% of which show up once; approximately 15% is in the top ten. Sequenced: whole blood. Every receptor here comes from an adult who was a healthcare worker with PCR-confirmed SARS-CoV-2 infection or an uninfected control (not recorded which). Each CDR3 is given with its conserved first and last residue. The D gene is left open where the match is weak. Size values are once, few and many counts, or a class for expanded clones, and some rows have none.

abundance	j_gene	d_gene	v_gene	CDR3aa	CDR3nt
-	TRBJ2-2	-	TRBV7-2	CASRLIVPGELFF	TGTGCCAGCAGATTGATTGTCCCAGGGGAGCTGTTTTTT
-	TRBJ2-1	TRBD2	TRBV7-9	CANSRTSGIKNEQFF	TGTGCCAACAGCCGAACTAGCGGGATTAAAAATGAGCAGTTCTTC
many	TRBJ1-5	-	TRBV12-3/TRBV12-4	CASSHRAGDQPQHF	TGTGCCAGCAGCCACAGGGCAGGGGATCAGCCCCAGCATTTT
few	TRBJ1-6	-	TRBV6-2/TRBV6-3	CASSYLDSPSKALHF	TGTGCCAGCAGTTACCTTGACAGTCCTTCGAAGGCCCTCCACTTT
many	TRBJ2-7	-	TRBV4-3	CASSQGRSFYEQYF	TGCGCCAGCAGCCAAGGGCGGAGCTTCTACGAGCAGTACTTC
few	TRBJ2-3	TRBD2	TRBV28	CASSSAGGPSTDTQYF	TGTGCCAGCAGTTCAGCGGGAGGGCCGAGCACAGATACGCAGTATTTT
-	TRBJ2-1	TRBD2	TRBV3-1	CASSQGNSGSHNEQFF	TGTGCCAGCAGCCAAGGAAACAGCGGGAGCCACAATGAGCAGTTCTTC
many	TRBJ2-7	-	TRBV29-1	CSVDPYKVYEQYF	TGCAGCGTTGATCCCTACAAGGTCTACGAGCAGTACTTC
few	TRBJ1-1	-	TRBV30	CASPMGGTEAFF	TGTGCCTCACCAATGGGCGGCACTGAAGCTTTCTTT
many	TRBJ2-7	-	TRBV6-2/TRBV6-3	CASSPRSVGFHEQYF	TGTGCCAGCAGTCCCAGATCAGTTGGGTTCCACGAGCAGTACTTC
-	TRBJ2-1	TRBD2	TRBV4-3	CASSQNAGVVEQFF	TGCGCCAGCAGCCAAAACGCGGGAGTGGTTGAGCAGTTCTTC
-	TRBJ2-2	-	TRBV15	CATSRGRQGLTEELFF	TGTGCCACCAGCAGAGGACGGCAGGGTCTCACCGAGGAGCTGTTTTTT
many	TRBJ1-1	-	TRBV7-9	CASSRGTQNTEAFF	TGTGCCAGCAGCCGAGGGACTCAGAACACTGAAGCTTTCTTT
many	TRBJ2-4	TRBD1	TRBV14	CASSHPGQAENIQYF	TGTGCCAGCAGCCACCCGGGACAGGCGGAAAACATTCAGTACTTC
many	TRBJ2-2	-	TRBV4-3	CASSQVSVTGELFF	TGCGCCAGCAGCCAAGTTTCAGTCACCGGGGAGCTGTTTTTT
many	TRBJ2-5	TRBD1	TRBV19	CASSETGGRETQYF	TGTGCCAGTAGTGAAACAGGGGGCAGGGAGACCCAGTACTTC
many	TRBJ2-5	TRBD2	TRBV5-1	CASSLVAGGGETQYF	TGCGCCAGCAGCTTGGTGGCGGGAGGAGGAGAGACCCAGTACTTC
many	TRBJ2-1	-	TRBV27	CASSFGDGIEQFF	TGTGCCAGCAGTTTTGGAGACGGGATCGAGCAGTTCTTC
-	TRBJ2-3	-	TRBV28	CASSPTQPGFLADTQYF	TGTGCCAGCAGTCCCACCCAGCCGGGTTTCCTTGCAGATACGCAGTATTTT
few	TRBJ2-7	TRBD1	TRBV18	CASSPPRQGSRRVYEQYF	TGTGCCAGCTCACCACCGAGACAGGGGTCGAGAAGAGTCTACGAGCAGTACTTC
many	TRBJ1-2	-	TRBV30	CASSRGNSIYGYTF	TGTGCCTCCAGCCGGGGGAATTCAATTTATGGCTACACCTTC
few	TRBJ1-5	-	TRBV6-2/TRBV6-3	CASSKTGTYPRPQHF	TGTGCCAGCAGTAAAACTGGGACCTACCCCCGGCCCCAGCATTTT
many	TRBJ2-1	-	TRBV7-3	CASSLPGVGYNEQFF	TGTGCCAGCAGCCTTCCAGGGGTCGGGTACAATGAGCAGTTCTTC
many	TRBJ1-1	TRBD1	TRBV5-1	CASSRSRAGGHTEAFF	TGCGCCAGCAGCAGGTCACGGGCAGGGGGCCACACTGAAGCTTTCTTT
few	TRBJ2-1	TRBD1	TRBV7-6	CASSSLQGLVNEQFF	TGTGCCAGCAGCTCCTTACAGGGGTTGGTCAATGAGCAGTTCTTC
-	TRBJ1-2	-	TRBV30	CAWIVGYGYTF	TGTGCCTGGATTGTTGGATATGGCTACACCTTC
many	TRBJ1-4	-	TRBV15	CATSGPGRFNEKLFF	TGTGCCACCAGCGGTCCGGGACGGTTCAATGAAAAACTGTTTTTT
many	TRBJ1-5	-	TRBV7-9	CASSSTGSWDQPQHF	TGTGCCAGCAGCTCCACAGGGAGTTGGGATCAGCCCCAGCATTTT
many	TRBJ2-3	TRBD2	TRBV6-6	CASSRVPSGKPDTQYF	TGTGCCAGCAGTCGGGTTCCTAGCGGGAAACCAGATACGCAGTATTTT
-	TRBJ2-4	TRBD1	TRBV10-1	CASSTPRTGSTENIQYF	TGCGCCAGCAGTACCCCCCGGACAGGCTCGACGGAAAACATTCAGTACTTC
many	TRBJ2-2	-	TRBV19	CASSMAGTTGELFF	TGTGCCAGTAGTATGGCGGGTACGACCGGGGAGCTGTTTTTT
-	TRBJ2-3	-	TRBV29-1	CSVETGYSDTQYF	TGCAGCGTTGAGACCGGATACTCAGATACGCAGTATTTT
-	TRBJ2-7	-	TRBV20-1	CSARVTYEQYF	TGCAGTGCTAGGGTCACCTACGAGCAGTACTTC
few	TRBJ2-7	-	TRBV6-2/TRBV6-3	CASSWDPREQYF	TGTGCCAGCAGTTGGGACCCCCGCGAGCAGTACTTC
-	TRBJ2-7	-	TRBV28	CASSLFRENEQYF	TGTGCCAGCAGTTTATTCAGGGAGAACGAGCAGTACTTC
many	TRBJ2-7	-	TRBV29-1	CSVVSPHSYEQYF	TGCAGCGTTGTGAGCCCACACTCCTACGAGCAGTACTTC
-	TRBJ2-1	-	TRBV9	CASSVDSPGDEQFF	TGTGCCAGCAGCGTAGACTCGCCTGGCGATGAGCAGTTCTTC
few	TRBJ1-1	TRBD1	TRBV5-1	CASSPRQGNTEAFF	TGCGCCAGCAGCCCCCGACAGGGGAACACTGAAGCTTTCTTT
many	TRBJ1-1	TRBD1	TRBV6-1	CASRDRVIDTEAFF	TGTGCCAGCAGGGACAGGGTGATTGACACTGAAGCTTTCTTT
many	TRBJ2-3	-	TRBV19	CASSMVSDTQYF	TGTGCCAGTAGTATGGTCTCAGATACGCAGTATTTT
many	TRBJ1-5	-	TRBV28	CASSSFKSSNQPQHF	TGTGCCAGCAGCTCATTTAAATCTAGCAATCAGCCCCAGCATTTT
many	TRBJ2-2	-	TRBV12-3/TRBV12-4	CASNEAGELFF	TGTGCCAGCAACGAGGCCGGGGAGCTGTTTTTT
few	TRBJ1-2	-	TRBV14	CASSPYLGVNYGYTF	TGTGCCAGCAGCCCATATCTAGGTGTTAACTATGGCTACACCTTC
many	TRBJ1-2	-	TRBV6-5	CASSPSDNYGYTF	TGTGCCAGCAGTCCTTCGGATAACTATGGCTACACCTTC
many	TRBJ2-2	-	TRBV29-1	CSVQQGNGELFF	TGCAGCGTTCAACAGGGAAACGGGGAGCTGTTTTTT
-	TRBJ1-2	-	TRBV29-1	CSVLQGLSGYTF	TGCAGCGTACTCCAGGGACTTTCCGGCTACACCTTC
few	TRBJ2-7	TRBD2	TRBV28	CASRAAGGATYEQYF	TGTGCCAGCAGGGCCGCGGGGGGGGCGACCTACGAGCAGTACTTC
-	TRBJ2-6	-	TRBV19	CASSPVISGANVLTF	TGTGCCAGTAGTCCTGTCATCTCTGGGGCCAACGTCCTGACTTTC
many	TRBJ2-7	-	TRBV27	CASSLIRGDGEQYF	TGTGCCAGCAGTTTGATCCGGGGAGACGGGGAGCAGTACTTC
many	TRBJ2-1	TRBD2	TRBV11-3	CASSWGTSGMNEQFF	TGTGCCAGCAGCTGGGGGACTAGCGGGATGAATGAGCAGTTCTTC
few	TRBJ1-1	TRBD1	TRBV7-3	CASSKDRGLNTEAFF	TGTGCCAGCAGCAAGGACAGGGGGCTGAATACTGAAGCTTTCTTT
few	TRBJ2-1	-	TRBV27	CASSSSDSSYNEQFF	TGTGCCAGCAGTTCCTCTGACAGCTCCTACAATGAGCAGTTCTTC
many	TRBJ2-1	TRBD1	TRBV2	CASSESGQGHNEQFF	TGTGCCAGCTCAGAGTCGGGACAGGGCCACAATGAGCAGTTCTTC